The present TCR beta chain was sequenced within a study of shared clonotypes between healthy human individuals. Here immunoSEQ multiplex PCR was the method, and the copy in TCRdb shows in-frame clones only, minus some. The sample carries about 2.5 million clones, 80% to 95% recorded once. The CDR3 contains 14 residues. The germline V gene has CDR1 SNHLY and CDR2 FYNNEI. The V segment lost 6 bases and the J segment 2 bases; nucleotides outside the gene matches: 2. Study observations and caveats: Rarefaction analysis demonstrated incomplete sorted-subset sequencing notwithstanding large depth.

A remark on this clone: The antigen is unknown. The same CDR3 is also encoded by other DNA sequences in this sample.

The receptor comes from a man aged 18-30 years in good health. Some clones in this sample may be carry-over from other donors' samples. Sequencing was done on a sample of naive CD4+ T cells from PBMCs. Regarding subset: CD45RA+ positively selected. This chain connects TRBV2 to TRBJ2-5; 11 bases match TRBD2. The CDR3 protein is CASSGTSGQETQYF. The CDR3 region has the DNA TGTGCCAGCAGCGGGACTAGCGGACAAGAGACCCAGTACTTC.